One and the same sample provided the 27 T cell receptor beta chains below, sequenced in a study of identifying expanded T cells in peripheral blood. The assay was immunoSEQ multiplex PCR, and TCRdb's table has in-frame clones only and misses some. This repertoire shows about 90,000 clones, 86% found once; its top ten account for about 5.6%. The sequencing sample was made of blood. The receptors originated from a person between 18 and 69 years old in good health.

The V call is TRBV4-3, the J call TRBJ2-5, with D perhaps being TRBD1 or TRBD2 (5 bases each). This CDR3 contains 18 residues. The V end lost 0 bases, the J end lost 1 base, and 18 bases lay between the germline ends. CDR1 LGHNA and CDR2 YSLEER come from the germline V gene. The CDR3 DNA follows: TGCGCCAGCAGCCAAGATCGGGGACGGGGCCCCCGCCAAGAGACCCAGTACTTC. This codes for CASSQDRGRGPRQETQYF.

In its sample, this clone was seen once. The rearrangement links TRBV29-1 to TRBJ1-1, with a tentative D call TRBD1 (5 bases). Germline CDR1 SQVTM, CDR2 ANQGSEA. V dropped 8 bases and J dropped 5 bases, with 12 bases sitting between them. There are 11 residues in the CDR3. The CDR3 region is CSLLRVTEAFF. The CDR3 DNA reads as TGCAGCTTACTCAGGGTTACTGAAGCTTTCTTT.

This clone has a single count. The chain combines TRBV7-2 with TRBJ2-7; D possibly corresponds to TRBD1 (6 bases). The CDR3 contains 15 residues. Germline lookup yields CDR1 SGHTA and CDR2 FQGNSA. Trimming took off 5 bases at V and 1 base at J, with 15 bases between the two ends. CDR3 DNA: TGTGCCAGCAGCCTCGGACAGATTCCTTCCTACGAGCAGTACTTC. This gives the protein CASSLGQIPSYEQYF.

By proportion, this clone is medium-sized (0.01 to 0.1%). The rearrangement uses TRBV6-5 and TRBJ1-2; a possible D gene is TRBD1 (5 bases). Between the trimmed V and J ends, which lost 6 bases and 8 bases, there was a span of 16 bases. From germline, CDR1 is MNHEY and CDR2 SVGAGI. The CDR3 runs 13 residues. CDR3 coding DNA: TGTGCCAGCAGGAATCCCTCCGGGGCCGGCTACACCTTC. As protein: CASRNPSGAGYTF.

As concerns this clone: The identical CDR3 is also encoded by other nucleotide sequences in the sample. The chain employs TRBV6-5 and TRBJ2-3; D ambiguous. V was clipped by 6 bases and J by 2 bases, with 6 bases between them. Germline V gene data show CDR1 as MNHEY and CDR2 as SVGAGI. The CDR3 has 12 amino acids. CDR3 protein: CASRSVTDTQYF. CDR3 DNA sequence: TGTGCCAGCAGGTCGGTCACAGATACGCAGTATTTT.

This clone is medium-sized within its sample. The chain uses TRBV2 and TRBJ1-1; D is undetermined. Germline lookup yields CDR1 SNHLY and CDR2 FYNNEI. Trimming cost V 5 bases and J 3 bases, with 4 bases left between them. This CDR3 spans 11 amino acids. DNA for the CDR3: TGTGCCAGCAGTTACCACACTGAAGCTTTCTTT. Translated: CASSYHTEAFF.

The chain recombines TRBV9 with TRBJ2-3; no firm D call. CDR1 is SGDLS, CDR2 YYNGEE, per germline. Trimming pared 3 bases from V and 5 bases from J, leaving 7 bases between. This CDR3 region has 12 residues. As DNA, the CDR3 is TGTGCCAGCAGCGGAACCCGAGATACGCAGTATTTT. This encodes CASSGTRDTQYF.

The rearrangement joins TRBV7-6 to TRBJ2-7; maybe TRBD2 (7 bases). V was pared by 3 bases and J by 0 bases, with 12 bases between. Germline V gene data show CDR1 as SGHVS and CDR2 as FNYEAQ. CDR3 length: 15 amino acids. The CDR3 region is CASSLGGAGSYEQYF. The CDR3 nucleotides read TGTGCCAGCAGCTTGGGGGGGGCTGGCTCCTACGAGCAGTACTTC. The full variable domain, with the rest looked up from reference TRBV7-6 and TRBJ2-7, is GAGVSQSPRYKVTKRGQDVALRCDPISGHVSLYWYRQALGQGPEFLTYFNYEAQQDKSGLPNDRFSAERPEGSISTLTIQRTEQRDSAMYRCASSLGGAGSYEQYFGPGTRLTVT.

As DNA, the CDR3 is TGTGCCAGCAGCCTATCTTCTTACGAGCAGTACTTC. Protein product: CASSLSSYEQYF. The gene calls are TRBV6-1 and TRBJ2-7; D gene unclear. The CDR3 runs 12 residues. From germline, CDR1 is MNHNS and CDR2 SASEGT. V dropped 6 bases and J dropped 4 bases, with 10 bases sitting between them.

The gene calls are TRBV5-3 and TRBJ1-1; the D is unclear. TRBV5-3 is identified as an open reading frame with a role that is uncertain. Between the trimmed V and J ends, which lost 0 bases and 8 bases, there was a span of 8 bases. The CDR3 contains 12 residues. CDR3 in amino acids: CARSLGETEAFF. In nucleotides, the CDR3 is TGTGCCAGAAGCTTGGGGGAGACGGAAGCTTTCTTT.

This CDR3 is CSVDSMKVETQYF. Here the CDR3 DNA reads TGCAGCGTTGACAGTATGAAAGTGGAGACCCAGTACTTC. This chain connects TRBV29-1 to TRBJ2-5; no clear D. Germline V CDR1 and CDR2: SQVTM, ANQGSEA. V was trimmed by 3 bases and J by 5 bases, leaving 13 bases between them. This CDR3 is built from 13 residues.

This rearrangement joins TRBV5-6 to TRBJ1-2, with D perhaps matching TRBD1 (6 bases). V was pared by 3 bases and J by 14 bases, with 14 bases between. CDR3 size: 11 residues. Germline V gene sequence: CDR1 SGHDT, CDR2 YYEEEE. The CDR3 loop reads CASSWRGVWTF. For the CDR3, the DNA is TGTGCCAGCAGCTGGAGGGGGGTATGGACCTTC.

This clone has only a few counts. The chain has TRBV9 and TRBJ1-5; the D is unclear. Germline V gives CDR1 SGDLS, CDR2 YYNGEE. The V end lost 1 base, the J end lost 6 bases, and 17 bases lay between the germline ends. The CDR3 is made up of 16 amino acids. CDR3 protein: CASSVPVCRVFQPQHF. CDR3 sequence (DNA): TGTGCCAGCAGCGTACCTGTTTGTAGGGTGTTTCAGCCCCAGCATTTT.

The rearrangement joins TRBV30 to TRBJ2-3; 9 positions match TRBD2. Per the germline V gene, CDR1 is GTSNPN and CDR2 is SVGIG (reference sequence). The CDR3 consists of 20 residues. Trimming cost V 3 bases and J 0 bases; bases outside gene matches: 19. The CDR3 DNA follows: TGTGCCTGGAGAGTAGACTGGGCTAGCGGGGATTTAAGTAGCACAGATACGCAGTATTTT. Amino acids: CAWRVDWASGDLSSTDTQYF.

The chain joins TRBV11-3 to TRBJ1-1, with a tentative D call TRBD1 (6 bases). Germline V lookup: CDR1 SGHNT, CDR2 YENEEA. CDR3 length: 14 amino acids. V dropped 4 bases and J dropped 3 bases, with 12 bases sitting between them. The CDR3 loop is CASSSQGHYTEAFF. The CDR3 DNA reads TGTGCCAGCAGCTCCCAGGGACACTACACTGAAGCTTTCTTT.

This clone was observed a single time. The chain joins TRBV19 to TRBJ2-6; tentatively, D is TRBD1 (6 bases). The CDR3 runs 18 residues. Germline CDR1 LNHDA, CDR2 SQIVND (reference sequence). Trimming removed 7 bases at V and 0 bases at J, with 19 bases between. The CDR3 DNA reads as TGTGCCAGTAAAAAAGGGGGACGCCAAAGCTCTGGGGCCAACGTCCTGACTTTC. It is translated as CASKKGGRQSSGANVLTF.

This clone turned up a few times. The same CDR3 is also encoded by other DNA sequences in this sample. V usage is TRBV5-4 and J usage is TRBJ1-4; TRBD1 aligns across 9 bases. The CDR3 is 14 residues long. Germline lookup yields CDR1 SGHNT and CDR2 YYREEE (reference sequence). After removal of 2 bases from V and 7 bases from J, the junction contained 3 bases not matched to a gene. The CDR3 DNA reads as TGTGCCAGCAGCTTACAGGGGGCAGTTGAAAAACTGTTTTTT. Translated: CASSLQGAVEKLFF. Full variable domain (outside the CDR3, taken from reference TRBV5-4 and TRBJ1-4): ETGVTQSPTHLIKTRGQQVTLRCSSQSGHNTVSWYQQALGQGPQFIFQYYREEENGRGNFPPRFSGLQFPNYSSELNVNALELDDSALYLCASSLQGAVEKLFFGSGTQLSVL.

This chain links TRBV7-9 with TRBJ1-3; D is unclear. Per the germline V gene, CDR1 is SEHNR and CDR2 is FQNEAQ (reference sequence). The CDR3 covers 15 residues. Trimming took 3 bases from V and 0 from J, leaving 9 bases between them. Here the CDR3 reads CASSFSFSSGNTIYF. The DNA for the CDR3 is TGTGCCAGCAGCTTCTCATTTAGCTCTGGAAACACCATATATTTT.

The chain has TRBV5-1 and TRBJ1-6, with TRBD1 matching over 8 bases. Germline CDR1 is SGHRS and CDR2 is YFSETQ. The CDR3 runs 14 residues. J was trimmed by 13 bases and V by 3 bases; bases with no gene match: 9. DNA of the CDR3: TGCGCCAGCAGCTCTTCAACGGGACAGGCGCCCCTCCACTTT. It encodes CASSSSTGQAPLHF.

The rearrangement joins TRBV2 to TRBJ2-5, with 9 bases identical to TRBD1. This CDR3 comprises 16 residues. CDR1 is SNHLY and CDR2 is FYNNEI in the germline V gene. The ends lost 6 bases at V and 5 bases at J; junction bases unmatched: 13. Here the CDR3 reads CASSGQGSLAGETQYF. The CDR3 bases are TGTGCCAGCAGCGGACAGGGGAGTTTAGCCGGGGAGACCCAGTACTTC.

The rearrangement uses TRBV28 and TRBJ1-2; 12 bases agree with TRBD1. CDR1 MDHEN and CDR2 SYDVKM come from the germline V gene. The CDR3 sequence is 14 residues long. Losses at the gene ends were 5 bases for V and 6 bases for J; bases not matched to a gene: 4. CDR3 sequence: CASSDRDRGHGYTF. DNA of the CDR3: TGTGCCAGCAGTGACAGGGACAGGGGGCATGGCTACACCTTC.

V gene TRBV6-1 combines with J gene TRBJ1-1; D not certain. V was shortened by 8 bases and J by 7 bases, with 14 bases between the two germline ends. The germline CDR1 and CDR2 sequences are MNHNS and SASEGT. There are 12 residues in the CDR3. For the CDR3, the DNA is TGTGCCAGCTACCGGGGAGACGGTGAAGCTTTCTTT. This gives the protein CASYRGDGEAFF.

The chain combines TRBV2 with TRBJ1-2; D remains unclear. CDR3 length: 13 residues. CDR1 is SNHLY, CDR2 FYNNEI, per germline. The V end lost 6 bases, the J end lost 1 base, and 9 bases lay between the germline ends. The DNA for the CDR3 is TGTGCCAGCAGATTAGCCAGTAACTATGGCTACACCTTC. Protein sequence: CASRLASNYGYTF.

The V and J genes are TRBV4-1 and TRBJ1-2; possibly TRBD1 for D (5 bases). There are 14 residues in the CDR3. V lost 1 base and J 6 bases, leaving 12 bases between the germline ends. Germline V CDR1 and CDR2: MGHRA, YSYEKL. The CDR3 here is CASSQGPGGDGYTF. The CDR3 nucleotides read TGCGCCAGCAGCCAAGGCCCGGGAGGGGATGGCTACACCTTC.

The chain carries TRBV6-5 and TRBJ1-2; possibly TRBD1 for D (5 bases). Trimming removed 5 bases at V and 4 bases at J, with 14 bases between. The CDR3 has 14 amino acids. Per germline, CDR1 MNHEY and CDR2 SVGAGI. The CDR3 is CASSLTSTVYGYTF. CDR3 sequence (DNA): TGTGCCAGCAGTCTAACCTCGACAGTCTATGGCTACACCTTC.

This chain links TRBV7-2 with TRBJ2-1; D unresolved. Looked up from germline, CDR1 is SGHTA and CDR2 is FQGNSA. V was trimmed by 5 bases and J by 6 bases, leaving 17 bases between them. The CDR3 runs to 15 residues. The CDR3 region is CASSHWSGNGNEQFF. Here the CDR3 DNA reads TGTGCCAGCAGCCACTGGTCCGGCAACGGCAATGAGCAGTTCTTC.

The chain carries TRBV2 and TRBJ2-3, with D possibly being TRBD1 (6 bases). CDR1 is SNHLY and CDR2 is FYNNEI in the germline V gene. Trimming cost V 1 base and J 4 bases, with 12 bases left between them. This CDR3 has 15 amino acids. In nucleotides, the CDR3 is TGTGCCAGCAGTGAAGGGACAGCGTTTCCAGATACGCAGTATTTT. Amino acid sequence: CASSEGTAFPDTQYF. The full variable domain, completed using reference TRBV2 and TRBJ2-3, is EPEVTQTPSHQVTQMGQEVILRCVPISNHLYFYWYRQILGQKVEFLVSFYNNEISEKSEIFDDQFSVERPDGSNFTLKIRSTKLEDSAMYFCASSEGTAFPDTQYFGPGTRLTVL.